The sequence of this TCR beta chain was determined in a study of blood T cell repertoires in COVID-19. Turning to the study itself: Some COVID-19 samples were acute and others convalescent; all came from the United States, Italy and Spain.

The ends lost 7 bases at V and 0 bases at J; junction bases unmatched: 11. This CDR3 region has 18 residues. Germline CDR1 reads SGHAT; CDR2 reads FQNNGV. As processed by the authors: Nucleated cell number was recorded as an estimate derived from reference gene primer amplification. Method: immunoSEQ multiplex PCR; TCRdb's copy keeps in-frame clones and lacks some. The V and J calls and clone size come from that table; D and trimming were worked out from the DNA. The data hold approximately 250,000 clones, with 90% observed a single time. Everyone who took part was roughly 18 to 89 years old, and they came from about 25 US areas. Clinical history reported by participants formed the basis on which cohorts were assigned.

This TCR was recovered from a woman aged 30 to 39 with acute COVID-19. The V and J genes are TRBV11-2 and TRBJ2-6; 8 bases map to TRBD2. Input material: PBMCs or T cells enriched from blood (not recorded which). CDR3: CASTTASGFSSGANVLTF. The CDR3 coding sequence is TGTGCCAGCACCACGGCTAGCGGGTTTAGCTCTGGGGCCAACGTCCTGACTTTC.